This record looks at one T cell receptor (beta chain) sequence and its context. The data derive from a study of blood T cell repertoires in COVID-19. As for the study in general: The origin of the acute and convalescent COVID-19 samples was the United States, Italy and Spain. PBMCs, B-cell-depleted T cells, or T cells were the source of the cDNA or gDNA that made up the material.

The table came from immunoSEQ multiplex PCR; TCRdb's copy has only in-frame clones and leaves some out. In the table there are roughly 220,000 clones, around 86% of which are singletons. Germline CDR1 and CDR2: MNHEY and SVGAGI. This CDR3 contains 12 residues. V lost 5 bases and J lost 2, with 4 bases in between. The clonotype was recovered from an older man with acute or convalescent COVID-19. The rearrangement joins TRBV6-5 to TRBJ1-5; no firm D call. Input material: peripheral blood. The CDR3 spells CASSHGNQPQHF. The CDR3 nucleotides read TGTGCCAGCAGTCATGGCAATCAGCCCCAGCATTTT.